Reported below is one T cell receptor (beta chain). Trimming took 0 bases from V and 6 from J; bases not matched to a gene: 12. The germline gives CDR1 SGDLS, CDR2 YYNGEE. The CDR3 is 16 amino acids. Some clones are missing from TCRdb's copy, which holds only in-frame ones; the method was immunoSEQ multiplex PCR. The repertoire holds 45,000 to 60,000 clones, with about 80% as singletons. This entry is derived from a study of blood T cell repertoires in COVID-19. Turning to the study itself: Donors in the United States, Italy and Spain gave samples during acute or convalescent COVID-19.

This clonotype was obtained from a man aged 80 or over with COVID-19, enrolled during active disease. Material for sequencing was peripheral blood. The chain is built from TRBV9 and TRBJ2-7; the match to TRBD2 covers 7 bases. This CDR3 is CASSVAGREQEGEQYV. Here the CDR3 DNA reads TGTGCCAGCAGCGTAGCTGGGCGGGAGCAAGAGGGCGAGCAGTACGTC.